This T cell receptor (beta chain) was retrieved from a study of blood T cell repertoires in COVID-19. Study details: Sample material is recorded as cDNA or gDNA derived from T cells, B-cell-depleted T cells, or PBMCs.

Original data processing: Reference gene primer amplification gave nucleated cell count estimates. Generated by immunoSEQ multiplex PCR, the TCRdb table keeps only in-frame clones and is missing some. The V and J calls and the clone size are those of that table, but D and trimming were determined from the DNA. In the table there are around 190,000 clones, roughly 90% of which are singletons. After removal of 0 bases from V and 5 bases from J, the junction contained 3 bases not matched to a gene. Germline CDR1 and CDR2: LGHDT and YNNKEL (reference sequence). The CDR3 loop spans 17 amino acids. The rearrangement links TRBV3-1 (or the pseudogene TRBV3-2) to TRBJ2-5, with 16 bases matching TRBD2. The specimen sequenced was peripheral blood. The clonotype comes from a man between 45 and 60 years old with COVID-19, enrolled during active disease. The CDR3 sequence: CASSQEPGLAGGETQYF. Written as DNA, the CDR3 is TGTGCCAGCAGCCAAGAACCGGGACTAGCGGGAGGGGAGACCCAGTACTTC.